This T cell receptor beta chain emerged from a study of blood T cells in healthy people across ages. About the research overall: For every two T cells, template switching captured about one barcoded beta molecule. Findings and caveats of the study: Donors of long life had a larger count of naive CD4+ cells and greater diversity than aged donors.

Primers used in a second PCR of roughly 7 to 11 cycles were a sample-barcoded 5' primer and a J-beta primer mix. The study obtained at least 2.5 million CDR3-containing paired-end reads from every sample. TCRdb analysed the 5' RACE reads with MiXCR anew, one entry per CDR3 protein. The table has 1.5 million to 2 million distinct CDR3 sequences, approximately 28% seen once. Healthy Russian Caucasian donors spanned ages about 6 to 95 years. This clonotype was observed many times. Its antigen is unidentified. The germline V gene has CDR1 SGHTA and CDR2 FQGNSA. The CDR3 totals 14 residues. V gave up 2 bases and J gave up 6 bases, with 11 bases separating them.

What was sequenced was blood. The gene calls are TRBV7-2 and TRBJ2-1, with D possibly TRBD2 on 7 matching bases. This clonotype was obtained from a woman aged 30 to 39 in good health. The CDR3: CASSLIRGGNEQFF. For the CDR3, the DNA is TGTGCCAGCAGCTTAATTAGGGGGGGCAATGAGCAGTTCTTC.